The 28 T cell receptor beta chains below were found in one sample sequenced in a study of T cell responses to AZD1222 COVID-19 vaccine (dated by TCRdb to the early 2020s). Libraries were built with the immunoSEQ multiplex PCR assay. TCRdb stores this immuneACCESS table with in-frame sequences only. Part of the clones is absent; in the studies checked, under half of the shortfall reflects unresolved V genes, and no reason is known for the rest. The sample table holds approximately 110,000 clones, of which approximately 85% were seen once. The top ten clones comprise roughly 4% of the sample. This specimen's time point label, interpreted: about 28 days (+/-7) after the second vaccine dose. This specimen consisted of peripheral blood, obtained 28 days after the second AZD1222 dose. The receptors were gathered from an adult who received the AZD1222 COVID-19 vaccine.

The gene calls are TRBV19 and TRBJ1-1; perhaps TRBD1 as D (5 bases). From germline, CDR1 is LNHDA and CDR2 SQIVND (reference sequence). Trimming removed 7 bases from V and 6 bases from J, with 15 bases in between. The CDR3 spans 13 residues. CDR3 sequence (DNA): TGTGCCAGTACCGGGACTGGGGTCTCTGAAGCTTTCTTT. This sequence encodes CASTGTGVSEAFF. Based on the CDR3 plus reference TRBV19 and TRBJ1-1, the full variable domain is DGGITQSPKYLFRKEGQNVTLSCEQNLNHDAMYWYRQDPGQGLRLIYYSQIVNDFQKGDIAEGYSVSREKKESFPLTVTSAQKNPTAFYLCASTGTGVSEAFFGQGTRLTVV.

This rearrangement joins TRBV3-1 (or the pseudogene TRBV3-2) to TRBJ1-2, with a possible D match to TRBD1 (6 bases). Germline-derived CDR1 and CDR2 are LGHDT and YNNKEL (reference sequence). The CDR3 is made up of 15 amino acids. Between the trimmed V and J ends, which lost 5 bases and 4 bases, there was a span of 17 bases. CDR3 protein: CASSGGHPGSYGYTF. The CDR3 DNA is TGTGCCAGCAGCGGGGGACATCCGGGATCCTATGGCTACACCTTC.

This clone was counted only a few times. This chain joins TRBV27 and TRBJ2-7, with a possible D match to TRBD1 (5 bases). This CDR3 spans 15 amino acids. The V end lost 0 bases, the J end lost 3 bases, and 12 bases lay between the germline ends. Germline V gives CDR1 MNHEY, CDR2 SMNVEV (reference sequence). The CDR3 region is CASSLSSGQLYEQYF. The CDR3 nucleotides read TGTGCCAGCAGTTTATCCTCCGGACAACTCTACGAGCAGTACTTC.

The gene calls are TRBV4-1 and TRBJ1-6; D ambiguous. V was shortened by 0 bases and J by 4 bases, with 7 bases between the two germline ends. There are 15 residues in the CDR3. Germline V gives CDR1 MGHRA, CDR2 YSYEKL. The CDR3, as DNA: TGCGCCAGCAGCCAAGATTTAGCGTATAATTCACCCCTCCACTTT. It specifies CASSQDLAYNSPLHF.

The V and J genes are TRBV9 and TRBJ2-3; D is uncertain. The CDR3 has 12 residues. CDR1 SGDLS and CDR2 YYNGEE come from the germline V gene. Trimming left V 4 bases short and J 0 bases short, with 3 bases between. CDR3 in amino acids: CASSLSTDTQYF. CDR3 nucleotides: TGTGCCAGCAGCCTGAGCACAGATACGCAGTATTTT.

The chain's CDR3 is CASSRGPFF. The DNA for the CDR3 is TGTGCCAGCAGCCGGGGACCCTTCTTT. The gene calls are TRBV11-3 and TRBJ1-1, with a possible D match to TRBD1 (5 bases). Trimming shortened V by 5 bases and J by 14 bases, and 9 bases separated the two germline ends. CDR1 is SGHNT, CDR2 YENEEA, per germline. This CDR3 is 9 amino acids long.

This rearrangement joins TRBV4-1 to TRBJ1-6; no definite D call. This CDR3 contains 15 residues. The ends were cut back, 1 base at V and 10 bases at J, with 14 bases in the middle. Germline CDR1 MGHRA, CDR2 YSYEKL. The CDR3 region is CASSQVYPGSSPLHF. In DNA form, the CDR3 reads TGCGCCAGCAGCCAAGTCTATCCCGGGAGCTCACCCCTCCACTTT.

This clone was recorded only once. This chain uses TRBV13 with TRBJ1-6, with a weak D call TRBD1 (5 bases). The V end was cut by 5 bases, the J end by 7 bases, with 12 bases between. This CDR3 has 14 residues. In germline, CDR1 is PRHDT, CDR2 FYEKMQ (reference sequence). CDR3 amino acids: CASSPRGDNSPLHF. CDR3 bases: TGTGCCAGCAGCCCGCGAGGGGACAATTCACCCCTCCACTTT.

This chain links TRBV19 with TRBJ2-2; possibly TRBD1 for D (5 bases). Germline V lookup: CDR1 LNHDA, CDR2 SQIVND (reference sequence). V was trimmed by 10 bases and J by 7 bases, leaving 10 bases between them. The CDR3 is 11 residues long. CDR3 DNA: TGTGCCATAAGGGGTTTCGGGGAGCTGTTTTTT. It encodes CAIRGFGELFF.

In this sample, this clone turned up a few times. The J gene is TRBJ1-3, the V gene TRBV3-1 (or the pseudogene TRBV3-2); D unresolved. Germline loops: CDR1 LGHDT, CDR2 YNNKEL (reference sequence). The V end was cut by 3 bases, the J end by 6 bases, with 6 bases between. CDR3 length equals 12 residues. The DNA of the CDR3 is TGTGCCAGCAGCCATTTCGAAAACACCATATATTTT. Amino acid sequence: CASSHFENTIYF.

This clone was counted a few times. J is TRBJ1-3 and V is TRBV30; no clear D. In germline, CDR1 is GTSNPN, CDR2 SVGIG (reference sequence). V dropped 7 bases and J dropped 4 bases, with 14 bases sitting between them. The CDR3 runs to 13 residues. CDR3 amino acids: CASTPATGNTIYF. CDR3 bases: TGTGCCTCGACCCCCGCTACAGGAAACACCATATATTTT.

The chain uses TRBV15 and TRBJ1-4; the D gene is possibly TRBD1 (6 bases). The CDR3 extends over 14 amino acids. Between the trimmed V and J ends, which lost 1 base and 5 bases, there was a span of 8 bases. CDR1 and CDR2 (germline): LNHNV, YYDKDF (reference sequence). CDR3 nucleotide sequence: TGTGCCACCAGCAGAGTGACAGGCAATGAAAAACTGTTTTTT. Protein: CATSRVTGNEKLFF.

In nucleotides, the CDR3 is TGTGCCAGCAGAGGGACACTTTTCTATGGCTACACCTTC. This encodes CASRGTLFYGYTF. This chain joins TRBV6-5 and TRBJ1-2; maybe TRBD1 (6 bases). V lost 6 bases and J 4 bases, leaving 12 bases between the germline ends. CDR3 length: 13 amino acids. From germline, CDR1 is MNHEY and CDR2 SVGAGI.

V usage is TRBV6-1 and J usage is TRBJ1-1, with TRBD1 as a possible D gene (5 bases). Germline V gene lookup returns CDR1 MNHNS and CDR2 SASEGT. V was trimmed by 0 bases and J by 10 bases, leaving 12 bases between them. The CDR3 has 13 residues. The CDR3 coding sequence is TGTGCCAGCAGTGAAGCCCTCAGGGCTCTAGCTTTCTTT. It yields the protein CASSEALRALAFF.

V usage is TRBV10-1 and J usage is TRBJ2-1, with a possible D match to TRBD2 (6 bases). Per the germline V gene, CDR1 is WNHNN and CDR2 is SYGVQD (reference sequence). The ends were cut back, 10 bases at V and 0 bases at J, with 13 bases in the middle. CDR3 length equals 14 residues. The CDR3 sequence: CATQEGSSYNEQFF. DNA of the CDR3: TGCGCCACCCAGGAGGGGAGCTCCTACAATGAGCAGTTCTTC.

This chain uses TRBV18 with TRBJ1-5; 8 bases match TRBD1. With V trimmed by 3 bases and J by 2 bases, 6 bases remained unmatched. In germline, CDR1 is KGHSH, CDR2 LQKENI. CDR3 size: 16 residues. CDR3 nucleotide sequence: TGTGCCAGCTCACCGCAGGGGGCGCAGGGCAATCAGCCCCAGCATTTT. Its translation: CASSPQGAQGNQPQHF.

The V call is TRBV28, the J call TRBJ2-2; D not resolved. V lost 6 bases and J lost 5, with 22 bases in between. The length of the CDR3 is 17 residues. Germline lookup yields CDR1 MDHEN and CDR2 SYDVKM. CDR3 DNA sequence: TGTGCCAGCAGCAGAGATAGCAGAAGCCTGCGGACCGGGGAGCTGTTTTTT. Its translation is CASSRDSRSLRTGELFF.

The J gene is TRBJ1-6, the V gene TRBV4-1, with D perhaps TRBD1 (6 bases). CDR1 and CDR2 from the germline V gene are MGHRA and YSYEKL. V shed 8 bases and J shed 6 bases, with 8 bases lying between them. The CDR3 extends over 12 amino acids. DNA for the CDR3: TGCGCCAGCGAGGGGGTTAATTCACCCCTCCACTTT. Translation gives CASEGVNSPLHF.

V is TRBV7-2 and J is TRBJ2-1; 11 bases agree with TRBD1. Germline V gene lookup returns CDR1 SGHTA and CDR2 FQGNSA. This CDR3 spans 16 amino acids. The trim removed 4 bases at V and 6 bases at J, leaving 8 bases unmatched. This CDR3 reads CASSSYRTGGLNEQFF. The CDR3, as DNA: TGTGCCAGCAGCTCCTACCGGACAGGGGGCCTCAATGAGCAGTTCTTC.

The J gene is TRBJ1-6, the V gene TRBV21-1. TRBV21-1 is given as a pseudogene. This CDR3 region has 15 residues. CDR3 loop: CASSNARARDSPLHF. In DNA form, the CDR3 reads TGTGCCAGCAGCAACGCCCGGGCCAGGGACTCACCCCTCCACTTT.

J is TRBJ1-4 and V is TRBV10-3; D call uncertain. The V and J ends lost 0 bases and 7 bases respectively, with 15 bases between them. Germline V gene lookup returns CDR1 ENHRY and CDR2 SYGVKD. The CDR3 spans 16 residues. CDR3: CAISESRSSLGEKLFF. The DNA of the CDR3 is TGTGCCATCAGTGAGTCTAGAAGTTCATTGGGTGAAAAACTGTTTTTT.

The chain recombines TRBV6-5 with TRBJ1-5; D ambiguous. This CDR3 contains 13 residues. The V end was cut by 7 bases, the J end by 0 bases, with 7 bases between. Looked up from germline, CDR1 is MNHEY and CDR2 is SVGAGI. CDR3 DNA sequence: TGTGCCAGCAACCCAAATAGCAATCAGCCCCAGCATTTT. This codes for CASNPNSNQPQHF.

The chain recombines TRBV6-6 with TRBJ1-5, with a possible D match to TRBD1 (5 bases). V shed 5 bases and J shed 2 bases, with 19 bases lying between them. The CDR3 is 17 amino acids. Looked up from germline, CDR1 is MNHNY and CDR2 is SVGAGI (reference sequence). CDR3 nucleotide sequence: TGTGCCAGCAGTCTCGTATTCGGGGGAGGTCGCAATCAGCCCCAGCATTTT. Its protein is CASSLVFGGGRNQPQHF.

V and J are TRBV6-5 and TRBJ1-2; D unresolved. V lost 6 bases and J lost 2, with 13 bases in between. The CDR3 spans 14 residues. The germline V gene has CDR1 MNHEY and CDR2 SVGAGI. The CDR3: CASSPTRRNYGYTF. The CDR3 nucleotides read TGTGCCAGCAGCCCCACGAGGCGGAACTATGGCTACACCTTC.

The CDR3 region is CASSIDRDQPQHF. The CDR3 coding sequence is TGTGCCAGTAGTATAGACAGGGATCAGCCCCAGCATTTT. The chain carries TRBV19 and TRBJ1-5; TRBD1 is a possible D gene (5 bases). CDR3 size: 13 residues. Trimming removed 0 bases at V and 5 bases at J, with 5 bases between. Germline V gives CDR1 LNHDA, CDR2 SQIVND (reference sequence).

The rearrangement joins TRBV28 to TRBJ1-4; 8 bases align to TRBD1. J lost 7 bases, V lost 10 bases, and 8 bases had no gene match. This CDR3 comprises 13 residues. CDR1 and CDR2 from the germline V gene are MDHEN and SYDVKM. The CDR3 reads CATEDRAAEKLFF. Here the CDR3 DNA reads TGTGCCACCGAGGACAGGGCGGCTGAAAAACTGTTTTTT.

V usage is TRBV5-6 and J usage is TRBJ1-2, with TRBD1 as a possible D gene (5 bases). The germline CDR1 and CDR2 sequences are SGHDT and YYEEEE. Trimming pared 0 bases from V and 4 bases from J, leaving 16 bases between. This CDR3 has 16 residues. DNA for the CDR3: TGTGCCAGCAGCTTGGCCCGGCAGGAGGGGACCTATGGCTACACCTTC. Its protein product is CASSLARQEGTYGYTF.

As regards this clone: Within the sample, other DNA sequences also encode this same CDR3. The rearrangement joins TRBV7-2 to TRBJ1-1; 7 nucleotides match TRBD1. The germline V gene has CDR1 SGHTA and CDR2 FQGNSA. The CDR3 loop spans 14 amino acids. Trimming at V came to 1 base and at J to 4 bases, leaving 3 bases not matched to a gene. The DNA of the CDR3 is TGTGCCAGCAGCTTAGACAGGGGTAGCACTGAAGCTTTCTTT. Residues: CASSLDRGSTEAFF.